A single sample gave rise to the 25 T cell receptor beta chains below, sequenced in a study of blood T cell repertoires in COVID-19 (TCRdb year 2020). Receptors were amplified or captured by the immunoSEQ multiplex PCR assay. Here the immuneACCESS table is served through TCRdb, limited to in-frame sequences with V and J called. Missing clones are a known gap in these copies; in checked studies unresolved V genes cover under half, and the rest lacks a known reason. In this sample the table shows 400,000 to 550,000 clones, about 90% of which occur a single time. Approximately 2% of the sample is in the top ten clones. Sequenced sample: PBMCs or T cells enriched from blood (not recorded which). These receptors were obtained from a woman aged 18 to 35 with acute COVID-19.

As DNA, the CDR3 is TGTGCCAGCAGCGTAAGACGGGACAGGGGGCATCTGAACACTGAAGCTTTCTTT. Translated: CASSVRRDRGHLNTEAFF. This rearrangement joins TRBV9 to TRBJ1-1; 12 bases are a match to TRBD1. In germline, CDR1 is SGDLS, CDR2 YYNGEE. V dropped 1 base and J dropped 0; count of bases not matched to a gene: 7. This CDR3 spans 18 amino acids. Using reference TRBV9 and TRBJ1-1 for the parts outside the CDR3, the full variable domain is DSGVTQTPKHLITATGQRVTLRCSPRSGDLSVYWYQQSLDQGLQFLIQYYNGEERAKGNILERFSAQQFPDLHSELNLSSLELGDSALYFCASSVRRDRGHLNTEAFFGQGTRLTVV.

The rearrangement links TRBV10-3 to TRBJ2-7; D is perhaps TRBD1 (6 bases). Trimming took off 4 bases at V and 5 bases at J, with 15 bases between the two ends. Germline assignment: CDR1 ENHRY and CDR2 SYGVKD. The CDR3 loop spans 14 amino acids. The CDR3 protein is CAISVDRSAHEQYF. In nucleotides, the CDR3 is TGTGCCATCAGTGTAGACAGGTCTGCCCACGAGCAGTACTTC.

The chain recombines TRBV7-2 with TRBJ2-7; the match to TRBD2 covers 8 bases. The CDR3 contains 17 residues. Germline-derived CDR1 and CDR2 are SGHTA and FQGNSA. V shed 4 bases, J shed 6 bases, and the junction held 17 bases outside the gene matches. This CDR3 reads CASSSSSFNREGVEQYF. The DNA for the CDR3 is TGTGCCAGCAGCTCTTCGAGTTTTAACCGGGAGGGCGTCGAGCAGTACTTC.

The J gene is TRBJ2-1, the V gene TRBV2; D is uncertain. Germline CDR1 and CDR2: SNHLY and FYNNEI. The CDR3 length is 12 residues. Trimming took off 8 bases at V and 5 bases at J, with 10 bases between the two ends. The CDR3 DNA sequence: TGTGCCAGCTCCGCCACAGACAATGAGCAGTTCTTC. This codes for CASSATDNEQFF.

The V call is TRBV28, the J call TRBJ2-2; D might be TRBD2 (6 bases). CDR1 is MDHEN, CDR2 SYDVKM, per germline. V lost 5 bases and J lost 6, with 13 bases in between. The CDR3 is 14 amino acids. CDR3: CASSLSRESGELFF. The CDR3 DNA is TGTGCCAGCAGTCTTAGTCGGGAGTCCGGGGAGCTGTTTTTT.

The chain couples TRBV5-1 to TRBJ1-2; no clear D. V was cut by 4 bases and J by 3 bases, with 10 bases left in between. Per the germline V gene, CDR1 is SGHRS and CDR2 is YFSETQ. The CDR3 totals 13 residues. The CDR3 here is CASSVDGYYGYTF. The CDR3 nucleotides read TGCGCCAGCAGCGTAGACGGGTACTATGGCTACACCTTC.

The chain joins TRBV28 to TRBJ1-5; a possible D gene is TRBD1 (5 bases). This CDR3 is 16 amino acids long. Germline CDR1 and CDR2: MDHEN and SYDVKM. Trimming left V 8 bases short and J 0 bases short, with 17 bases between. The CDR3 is CASGDRSLYSNQPQHF. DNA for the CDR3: TGTGCCAGCGGCGACAGATCGCTTTATAGCAATCAGCCCCAGCATTTT.

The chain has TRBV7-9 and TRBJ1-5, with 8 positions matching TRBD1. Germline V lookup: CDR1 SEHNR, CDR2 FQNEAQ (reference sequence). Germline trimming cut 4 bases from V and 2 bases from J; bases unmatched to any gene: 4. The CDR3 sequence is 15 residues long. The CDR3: CASSSTGVGNQPQHF. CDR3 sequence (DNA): TGTGCCAGCAGCTCGACAGGGGTAGGCAATCAGCCCCAGCATTTT.

CDR3 protein: CASSLGMTNHSDTQYF. The CDR3 DNA reads as TGTGCCAGCAGTTTAGGAATGACTAACCACTCGGATACGCAGTATTTT. The chain links TRBV28 to TRBJ2-3; a possible D gene is TRBD2 (5 bases). V was shortened by 2 bases and J by 6 bases, with 18 bases between the two germline ends. This CDR3 has 16 amino acids. Germline V CDR1 and CDR2: MDHEN, SYDVKM.

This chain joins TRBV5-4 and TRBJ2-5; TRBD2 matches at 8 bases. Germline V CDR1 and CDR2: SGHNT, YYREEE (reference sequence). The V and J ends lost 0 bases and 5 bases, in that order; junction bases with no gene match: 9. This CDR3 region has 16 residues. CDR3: CASSLESGSISETQYF. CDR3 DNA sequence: TGTGCCAGCAGCTTGGAGAGCGGGAGTATCTCGGAGACCCAGTACTTC.

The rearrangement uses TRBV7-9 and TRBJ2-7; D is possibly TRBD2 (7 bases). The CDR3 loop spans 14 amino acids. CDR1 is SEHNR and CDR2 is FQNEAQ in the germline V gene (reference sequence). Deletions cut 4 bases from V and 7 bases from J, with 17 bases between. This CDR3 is CASSSGTTGREQYF. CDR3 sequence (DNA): TGTGCCAGCAGCTCCGGGACAACCGGGAGGGAGCAGTACTTC.

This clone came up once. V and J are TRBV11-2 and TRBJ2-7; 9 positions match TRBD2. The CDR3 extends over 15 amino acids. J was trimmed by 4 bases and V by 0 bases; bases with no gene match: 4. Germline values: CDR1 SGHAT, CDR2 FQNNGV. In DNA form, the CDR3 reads TGTGCCAGCAGCTTAGAGGGTAGCGGGGGTTACGAGCAGTACTTC. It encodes CASSLEGSGGYEQYF.

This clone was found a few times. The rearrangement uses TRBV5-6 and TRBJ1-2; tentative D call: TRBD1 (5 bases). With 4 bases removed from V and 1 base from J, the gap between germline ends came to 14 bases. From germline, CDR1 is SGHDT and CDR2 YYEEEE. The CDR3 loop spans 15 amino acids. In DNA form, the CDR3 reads TGTGCCAGCAGCCCCACTTGGAGGGGTAACTATGGCTACACCTTC. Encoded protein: CASSPTWRGNYGYTF.

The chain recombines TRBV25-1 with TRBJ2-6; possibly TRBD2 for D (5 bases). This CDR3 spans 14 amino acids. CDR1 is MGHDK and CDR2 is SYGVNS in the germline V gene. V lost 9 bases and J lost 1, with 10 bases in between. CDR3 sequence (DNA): TGTGCCAGTTTGAGGGATTCTGGGGCCAACGTCCTGACTTTC. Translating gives CASLRDSGANVLTF.

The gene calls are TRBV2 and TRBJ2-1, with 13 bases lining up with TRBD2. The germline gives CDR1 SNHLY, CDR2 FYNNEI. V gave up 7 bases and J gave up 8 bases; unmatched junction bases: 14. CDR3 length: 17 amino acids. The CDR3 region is CASTQQPPGLAGDEQFF. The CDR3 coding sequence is TGTGCCAGCACCCAACAACCCCCAGGACTAGCGGGAGATGAGCAGTTCTTC.

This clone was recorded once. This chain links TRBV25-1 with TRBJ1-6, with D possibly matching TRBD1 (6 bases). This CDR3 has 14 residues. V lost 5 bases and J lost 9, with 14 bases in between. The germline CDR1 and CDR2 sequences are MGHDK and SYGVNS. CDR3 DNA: TGTGCCAGCAGTTCACAGGGTGTAAGTTCACCCCTCCACTTT. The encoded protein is CASSSQGVSSPLHF.

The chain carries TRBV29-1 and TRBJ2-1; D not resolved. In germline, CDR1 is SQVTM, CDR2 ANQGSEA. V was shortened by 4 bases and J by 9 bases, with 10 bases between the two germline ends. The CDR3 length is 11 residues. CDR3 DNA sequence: TGCAGCGTTGTAATCTCAGGTGAGCAGTTCTTC. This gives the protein CSVVISGEQFF.

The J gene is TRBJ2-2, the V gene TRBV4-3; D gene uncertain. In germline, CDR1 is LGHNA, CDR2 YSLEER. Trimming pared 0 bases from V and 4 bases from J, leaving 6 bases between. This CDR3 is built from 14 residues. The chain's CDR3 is CASSQDSSTGELFF. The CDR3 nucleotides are TGCGCCAGCAGCCAAGATAGTAGCACCGGGGAGCTGTTTTTT.

The CDR3 region has the DNA TGTGCCAGCAGCCCCGGGACTAGCGGGGGGGTCACAGATACGCAGTATTTT. This translates into CASSPGTSGGVTDTQYF. The chain is built from TRBV7-3 and TRBJ2-3; 16 positions match TRBD2. V shed 5 bases and J 2 bases; nucleotides not matched to a gene: 4. Germline V CDR1 and CDR2: SGHTA, FQGTGA. The CDR3 length is 17 residues. Looking up the rest from reference TRBV7-3 and TRBJ2-3 gives the full variable domain: GAGVSQTPSNKVTEKGKYVELRCDPISGHTALYWYRQSLGQGPEFLIYFQGTGAADDSGLPNDRFFAVRPEGSVSTLKIQRTERGDSAVYLCASSPGTSGGVTDTQYFGPGTRLTVL.

The chain's CDR3 is CAWSGGFNYGYTF. CDR3 DNA: TGTGCCTGGAGCGGGGGATTTAACTATGGCTACACCTTC. The chain has TRBV30 and TRBJ1-2, with D perhaps matching TRBD1 (5 bases). V lost 3 bases and J 1 base, leaving 9 bases between the germline ends. Germline V gene data show CDR1 as GTSNPN and CDR2 as SVGIG (reference sequence). The CDR3 consists of 13 residues. The full variable domain, in which reference TRBV30 and TRBJ1-2 provide the parts outside the CDR3, is SQTIHQWPATLVQPVGSPLSLECTVEGTSNPNLYWYRQAAGRGLQLLFYSVGIGQISSEVPQNLSASRPQDRQFILSSKKLLLSDSGFYLCAWSGGFNYGYTFGSGTRLTVV.

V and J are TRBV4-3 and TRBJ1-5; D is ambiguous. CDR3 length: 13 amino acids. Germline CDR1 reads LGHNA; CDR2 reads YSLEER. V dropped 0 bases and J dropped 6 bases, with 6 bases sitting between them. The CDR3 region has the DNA TGCGCCAGCAGCCAAGATCTAAGTCAGCCCCAGCATTTT. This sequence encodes CASSQDLSQPQHF.

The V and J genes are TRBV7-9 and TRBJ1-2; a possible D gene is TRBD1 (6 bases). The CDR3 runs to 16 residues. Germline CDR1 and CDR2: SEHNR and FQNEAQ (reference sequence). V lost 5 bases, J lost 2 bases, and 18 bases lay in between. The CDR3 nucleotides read TGTGCCAGCAGCCGGGAACACACAGGGCCCAACTATGGCTACACCTTC. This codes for CASSREHTGPNYGYTF.

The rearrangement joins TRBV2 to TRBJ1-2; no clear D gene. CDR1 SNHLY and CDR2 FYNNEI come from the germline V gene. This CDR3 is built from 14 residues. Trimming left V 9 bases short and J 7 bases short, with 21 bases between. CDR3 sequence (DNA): TGTGCCAGTCTTGATCACAGAGGGAAGGGTGGCTACACCTTC. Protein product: CASLDHRGKGGYTF. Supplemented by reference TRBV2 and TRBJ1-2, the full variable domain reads EPEVTQTPSHQVTQMGQEVILRCVPISNHLYFYWYRQILGQKVEFLVSFYNNEISEKSEIFDDQFSVERPDGSNFTLKIRSTKLEDSAMYFCASLDHRGKGGYTFGSGTRLTVV.

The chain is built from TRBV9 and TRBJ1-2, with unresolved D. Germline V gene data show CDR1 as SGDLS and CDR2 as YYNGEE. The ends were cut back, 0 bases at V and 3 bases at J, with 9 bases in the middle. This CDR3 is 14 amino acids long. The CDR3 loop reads CASSVGAVDYGYTF. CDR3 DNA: TGTGCCAGCAGCGTAGGGGCTGTTGACTATGGCTACACCTTC.

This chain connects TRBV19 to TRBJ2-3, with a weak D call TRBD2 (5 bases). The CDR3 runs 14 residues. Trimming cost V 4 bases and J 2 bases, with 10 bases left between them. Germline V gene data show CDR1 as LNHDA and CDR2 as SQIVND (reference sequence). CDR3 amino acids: CASSNSDFTDTQYF. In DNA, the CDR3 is TGTGCCAGTAGTAATTCGGACTTCACAGATACGCAGTATTTT. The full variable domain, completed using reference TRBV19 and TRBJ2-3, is DGGITQSPKYLFRKEGQNVTLSCEQNLNHDAMYWYRQDPGQGLRLIYYSQIVNDFQKGDIAEGYSVSREKKESFPLTVTSAQKNPTAFYLCASSNSDFTDTQYFGPGTRLTVL.